The TCR beta chain under discussion was sequenced for a study of blood T cell repertoires in COVID-19. Study context: The samples span acute and convalescent COVID-19 from the United States, Italy and Spain. Sources were T cells, B-cell-depleted T cells, or PBMCs; the material itself was cDNA or gDNA.

CDR1 is KGHSH and CDR2 is LQKENI in the germline V gene. The CDR3 covers 15 residues. The germline V and J ends were trimmed by 4 bases and 1 base, with 11 bases remaining between them. Profiling relied on immunoSEQ multiplex PCR, and the TCRdb table lists in-frame clones only, not all of them. Of about 200,000 clones listed, approximately 86% are singletons. V usage is TRBV18 and J usage is TRBJ1-5; D may be TRBD1 (5 bases). The sequencing input was peripheral blood. The source of this sequence is a man aged 55 to 70 with acute or convalescent COVID-19. The CDR3 spells CASSHRGESNQPQHF. The CDR3 bases are TGTGCCAGCTCACACCGGGGGGAGAGCAATCAGCCCCAGCATTTT.